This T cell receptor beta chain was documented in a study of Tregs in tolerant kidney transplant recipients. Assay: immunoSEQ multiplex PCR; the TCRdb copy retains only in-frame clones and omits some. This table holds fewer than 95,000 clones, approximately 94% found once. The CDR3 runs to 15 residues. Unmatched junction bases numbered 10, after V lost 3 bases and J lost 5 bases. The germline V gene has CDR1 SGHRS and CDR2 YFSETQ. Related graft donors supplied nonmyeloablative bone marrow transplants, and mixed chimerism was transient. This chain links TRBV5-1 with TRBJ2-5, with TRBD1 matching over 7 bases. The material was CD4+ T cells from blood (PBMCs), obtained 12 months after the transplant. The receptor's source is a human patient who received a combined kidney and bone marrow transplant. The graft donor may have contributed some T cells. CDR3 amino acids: CASSWGAFRGETQYF. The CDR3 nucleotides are TGCGCCAGCAGCTGGGGAGCGTTCAGGGGGGAGACCCAGTACTTC.